This TCR beta chain appears in the sequencing data of a study of CD8 T cells in Susac syndrome. For the study at large: Among the sequenced Susac syndrome patients, roughly 6 had active disease while under ten were in remission.

V trimming: 4 bases; J trimming: 2 bases; junction bases outside the gene matches: 2. Germline V CDR1 and CDR2: DFQATT, SNEGSKA (reference sequence). The CDR3 has 13 residues. Patients having Susac syndrome satisfied recently defined diagnostic criteria for definite or probable disease. RNA amounts of about 0.5 to 1 ug underwent reverse transcription with random hexamers. TCRdb re-called the immunoSEQ multiplex PCR reads through MiXCR, storing one row per CDR3 protein. The sample holds about 100,000 distinct CDR3 sequences, nearly 97% seen once. V and J are TRBV20-1 and TRBJ2-7; 10 bases are a match to TRBD2. This TCR was recovered from a human donor with Susac syndrome. The sequenced material came from CD8+ T cells from PBMCs. CDR3 nucleotides: TGCAGTGCTAAAGGACTAGCGGCCTACGAGCAGTACTTC. Encoded protein: CSAKGLAAYEQYF.